This TCR beta chain was recorded in a study of graft-versus-host responses after intestinal transplantation. Study context: Grafts were multivisceral, liver-intestinal, or isolated intestinal. After anti-thymocyte globulin induction, recipients took tacrolimus and steroids for 3 to 4 years. Findings and caveats of the study: GvH clones were found in recipient marrow; some appeared first in ileum or blood.

V lost 3 bases and J lost 8, with 5 bases in between. CDR3 size: 10 residues. CDR1 is SGDLS and CDR2 is YYNGEE in the germline V gene. Of note for this clone: The antigen is undetermined.

Measured with immunoSEQ multiplex PCR; TCRdb has only the in-frame clones, and not every one. This sample yields some 90,000 clones, of which roughly 90% are seen a single time; around 0.11% belongs to the top ten. The V and J genes are TRBV9 and TRBJ1-2; no firm D call. The sample here was unstimulated CD4+ T cells sorted from spleen or lymph node cells, taken before intestinal transplant. This TCR was sampled from a human donor who received an intestinal transplant. Here the CDR3 reads CASSGGGYTF. CDR3 in DNA: TGTGCCAGCAGCGGCGGGGGCTACACCTTC.